This passage covers 31 T cell receptor beta chains from one sample sequenced in a study of shared clonotypes between healthy human individuals. Measured with immunoSEQ multiplex PCR; TCRdb has only the in-frame clones, and not every one. The sample carries approximately 500,000 clones, 81% recorded once. The sequenced sample was PBMCs. The receptor set was obtained from a middle-aged woman in good health. Some clones in this sample may be carry-over from other donors' samples.

The chain combines TRBV18 with TRBJ2-3, with D hard to call. V was clipped by 6 bases and J by 1 base, with 8 bases between them. The CDR3 covers 13 residues. Germline V gives CDR1 KGHSH, CDR2 LQKENI. The chain's CDR3 is CASSNEGTDTQYF. CDR3 DNA sequence: TGTGCCAGCTCCAATGAGGGCACAGATACGCAGTATTTT.

The table lists this clone with a count of one. Since a far larger clone is one base different, this is likely a read error. V and J are TRBV10-3 and TRBJ1-2; 7 positions agree with TRBD1. Germline trimming cut 11 bases from V and 8 bases from J; bases unmatched to any gene: 11. The CDR3 has 12 residues. Germline loops: CDR1 ENHRY, CDR2 SYGVKD. CDR3 nucleotide sequence: TGTGCCTCGTCGAGACAGGGTCAGGGCTACACCTTC. This encodes CASSRQGQGYTF.

The J gene is TRBJ2-3, the V gene TRBV15; no reliable D call. There are 15 residues in the CDR3. Germline loops: CDR1 LNHNV, CDR2 YYDKDF (reference sequence). Trimming cost V 3 bases and J 2 bases, with 12 bases left between them. The CDR3 spells CATSSLFGVTDTQYF. For the CDR3, the DNA is TGTGCCACCAGCAGTCTCTTTGGAGTCACAGATACGCAGTATTTT.

V gene TRBV27 combines with J gene TRBJ1-4, with D possibly matching TRBD1 (6 bases). V lost 5 bases, J lost 3 bases, and 13 bases lay in between. Per germline, CDR1 MNHEY and CDR2 SMNVEV (reference sequence). CDR3 size: 15 residues. The CDR3 sequence: CASSVRGLANEKLFF. The CDR3 DNA follows: TGTGCCAGCAGTGTCAGGGGACTGGCTAATGAAAAACTGTTTTTT.

This chain uses TRBV12-5 with TRBJ2-3; 10 nucleotides match TRBD2. Germline CDR1 and CDR2: LGHNT and FRNRAP. The ends lost 5 bases at V and 2 bases at J; junction bases unmatched: 7. This CDR3 region has 16 residues. CDR3 coding DNA: TGTGCTAGTGGTACCGGGACTAGCGTTGTCACAGATACGCAGTATTTT. Residues: CASGTGTSVVTDTQYF.

The CDR3 reads CASSVVVGPGNTIYF. The CDR3 coding sequence is TGCGCCAGCAGCGTGGTGGTAGGCCCTGGAAACACCATATATTTT. The chain has TRBV5-1 and TRBJ1-3; no definite D call. This CDR3 spans 15 amino acids. The germline V and J ends were trimmed by 4 bases and 2 bases, with 13 bases remaining between them. The germline CDR1 and CDR2 sequences are SGHRS and YFSETQ.

The chain links TRBV4-3 to TRBJ2-7; unclear D gene. V was cut by 5 bases and J by 0 bases, with 11 bases left in between. CDR3 size: 14 residues. Germline-derived CDR1 and CDR2 are LGHNA and YSLEER. The CDR3: CASSSVQNSYEQYF. The CDR3 DNA sequence: TGCGCCAGCAGCTCCGTTCAAAACTCCTACGAGCAGTACTTC.

V usage is TRBV6-5 and J usage is TRBJ1-5; D is possibly TRBD1 (6 bases). V was cut by 5 bases and J by 4 bases, with 12 bases left in between. The germline gives CDR1 MNHEY, CDR2 SVGAGI. The CDR3 totals 14 residues. The CDR3 bases are TGTGCCAGCAGTATAGACAGGCGAAATCAGCCCCAGCATTTT. Translated: CASSIDRRNQPQHF.

This clone was recorded only once. V gene TRBV7-8 combines with J gene TRBJ1-2; tentative D call: TRBD1 (5 bases). V lost 0 bases, J lost 4 bases, and 12 bases lay in between. The germline V gene has CDR1 SGHVS and CDR2 FQNEAQ. The CDR3 covers 15 residues. The CDR3 sequence is CASSLAGLSVYGYTF. CDR3 bases: TGTGCCAGCAGCTTAGCGGGGCTATCCGTCTATGGCTACACCTTC.

The chain recombines TRBV5-6 with TRBJ1-1; D not certain. Germline V lookup: CDR1 SGHDT, CDR2 YYEEEE. The ends were cut back, 2 bases at V and 4 bases at J, with 3 bases in the middle. The CDR3 loop spans 11 amino acids. The CDR3 protein is CASSFGTEAFF. DNA of the CDR3: TGTGCCAGCAGCTTCGGCACTGAAGCTTTCTTT.

The CDR3 region is CASSEAGGVVEKLFF. DNA for the CDR3: TGTGCCAGCAGCGAGGCAGGGGGTGTGGTGGAAAAACTGTTTTTT. V and J are TRBV9 and TRBJ1-4; TRBD1 agrees at 7 bases. CDR1 and CDR2 (germline): SGDLS, YYNGEE. V lost 3 bases, J lost 8 bases, and 10 bases stayed unmatched. The CDR3 is 15 amino acids.

This chain links TRBV25-1 with TRBJ2-7; possibly TRBD1 for D (6 bases). This CDR3 spans 13 amino acids. Germline lookup yields CDR1 MGHDK and CDR2 SYGVNS. V lost 4 bases to trimming and J lost 2 bases, with 9 bases between them. CDR3 sequence: CASSARGTYEQYF. In DNA form, the CDR3 reads TGTGCCAGCAGTGCGAGGGGGACCTACGAGCAGTACTTC.

V and J are TRBV19 and TRBJ1-1, with 9 bases identical to TRBD1. Unmatched junction bases numbered 6, after V lost 5 bases and J lost 2 bases. Germline-derived CDR1 and CDR2 are LNHDA and SQIVND (reference sequence). The CDR3 length is 15 residues. DNA of the CDR3: TGTGCCAGTAGTCCTCGGACAGGGGTCAACACTGAAGCTTTCTTT. This gives the protein CASSPRTGVNTEAFF.

The CDR3 spells CASSITLAGARRNIQYF. CDR3 DNA: TGTGCCAGCAGCATTACACTAGCGGGAGCTAGGAGAAACATTCAGTACTTC. The gene calls are TRBV6-4 and TRBJ2-4, with 11 positions matching TRBD2. Per germline, CDR1 MRHNA and CDR2 SNTAGT. Trimming took 6 bases from V and 6 from J; bases not matched to a gene: 13. This CDR3 spans 17 amino acids.

The chain combines TRBV6-6 with TRBJ2-7; a weak D match, TRBD1 (6 bases). This CDR3 is built from 14 residues. V shed 6 bases and J shed 0 bases, with 12 bases lying between them. The germline V gene has CDR1 MNHNY and CDR2 SVGAGI (reference sequence). The CDR3 DNA reads TGTGCCAGCAGCCGACAGGTTCCCTCCTACGAGCAGTACTTC. This codes for CASSRQVPSYEQYF.

This chain links TRBV11-2 with TRBJ2-3, with TRBD2 as a possible D gene (5 bases). In germline, CDR1 is SGHAT, CDR2 FQNNGV. The CDR3 is made up of 14 amino acids. Trimming took 5 bases from V and 6 from J, leaving 15 bases between them. Here the CDR3 reads CASSPRTGEDTQYF. In DNA, the CDR3 is TGTGCCAGCAGCCCTCGGACTGGGGAGGATACGCAGTATTTT.

The J gene is TRBJ2-2, the V gene TRBV2; D is ambiguous. V lost 2 bases to trimming and J lost 7 bases, with 8 bases between them. The CDR3 runs 13 residues. Germline-derived CDR1 and CDR2 are SNHLY and FYNNEI. In nucleotides, the CDR3 is TGTGCCAGCAGTGAACGGCCCCACGGGGAGCTGTTTTTT. It translates to CASSERPHGELFF.

J is TRBJ1-3 and V is TRBV30; 7 bases line up with TRBD1. The end of the DNA fits TRBJ2-2 better, so the J call may be wrong. The CDR3 consists of 14 residues. Germline lookup yields CDR1 GTSNPN and CDR2 SVGIG (reference sequence). The CDR3 sequence: CAWSAQGVTGELFF. In nucleotides, the CDR3 is TGTGCCTGGAGTGCTCAGGGGGTGACCGGGGAGCTGTTTTTT.

The rearrangement uses TRBV2 and TRBJ1-5; D possibly corresponds to TRBD1 (5 bases). This CDR3 is 15 amino acids long. Germline-derived CDR1 and CDR2 are SNHLY and FYNNEI. Between the trimmed V and J ends, which lost 6 bases and 0 bases, there was a span of 12 bases. CDR3 DNA: TGTGCCAGCAGGGCTAACAGGAATAGCAATCAGCCCCAGCATTTT. It specifies CASRANRNSNQPQHF.

The DNA of the CDR3 is TGTGCCAGCAGCTTGGGGAGGTATGAGCAGTTCTTC. Its protein is CASSLGRYEQFF. V is TRBV5-4 and J is TRBJ2-1; D is possibly TRBD2 (5 bases). The CDR3 runs to 12 residues. V lost 0 bases and J lost 8, with 6 bases in between. Germline V CDR1 and CDR2: SGHNT, YYREEE (reference sequence).

The chain links TRBV6-6 to TRBJ1-5; the D is unclear. Trimming took off 7 bases at V and 7 bases at J, with 17 bases between the two ends. The CDR3 loop spans 14 amino acids. CDR1 MNHNY and CDR2 SVGAGI come from the germline V gene (reference sequence). In DNA, the CDR3 is TGTGCCAGCAACCTAGAGGGTTTTTGGCAGCCCCAGCATTTT. Translation gives CASNLEGFWQPQHF.

A note on this clone: Since a far larger clone is one base different, this is likely a read error. The V gene is TRBV29-1, the J gene TRBJ1-2; 9 bases map to TRBD1. V lost 6 bases to trimming and J lost 3 bases; unmatched junction nucleotides: 8. The CDR3 has 14 amino acids. CDR1 is SQVTM, CDR2 ANQGSEA, per germline. The CDR3 spells CSVTTGGPDYGYTF. The DNA for the CDR3 is TGCAGCGTGACCACAGGGGGCCCGGACTATGGCTACACCTTC.

V is TRBV28 and J is TRBJ2-7; TRBD2 is a possible D gene (6 bases). The germline V gene has CDR1 MDHEN and CDR2 SYDVKM. Trimming took off 2 bases at V and 5 bases at J, with 13 bases between the two ends. The CDR3 covers 14 residues. CDR3 in DNA: TGTGCCAGCAGTTTAGGAGGGAATTTGAACGAGCAGTACTTC. It translates to CASSLGGNLNEQYF.

Of note for this clone: Given a far larger clone just one base away, this is likely a sequencing read error. Other DNA sequences within the sample encode an identical CDR3. This chain connects TRBV7-3 to TRBJ2-2; the D gene could be TRBD1 or TRBD2 (5 bases each). The CDR3 is made up of 16 amino acids. Germline V gene data show CDR1 as SGHTA and CDR2 as FQGTGA. The DNA for the CDR3 is TGTGCCAGCAGCACTAGGGGTCTAGCTCACACTGGGGAGCTGTTTTTT. Encoded protein: CASSTRGLAHTGELFF.

The J gene is TRBJ2-7, the V gene TRBV7-6; D is ambiguous. The CDR3 spans 15 residues. From germline, CDR1 is SGHVS and CDR2 FNYEAQ. Between the trimmed V and J ends, which lost 7 bases and 2 bases, there was a span of 18 bases. The CDR3 here is CASTDSLTNTYEQYF. In nucleotides, the CDR3 is TGTGCCAGCACCGACTCGCTCACAAACACCTACGAGCAGTACTTC. Filled out from reference TRBV7-6 and TRBJ2-7, the complete variable domain reads GAGVSQSPRYKVTKRGQDVALRCDPISGHVSLYWYRQALGQGPEFLTYFNYEAQQDKSGLPNDRFSAERPEGSISTLTIQRTEQRDSAMYRCASTDSLTNTYEQYFGPGTRLTVT.

This clone showed up many times. This sequence joins TRBV30 and TRBJ2-5, with D perhaps assigned TRBD1 or TRBD2 (5 bases each). Germline assignment: CDR1 GTSNPN and CDR2 SVGIG (reference sequence). This CDR3 is 14 amino acids long. V gave up 1 base and J gave up 1 base, with 10 bases separating them. CDR3 sequence: CAWSGGNPQETQYF. In nucleotides, the CDR3 is TGTGCCTGGAGTGGGGGGAACCCCCAAGAGACCCAGTACTTC. Together with reference TRBV30 and TRBJ2-5, the CDR3 gives the full variable domain: SQTIHQWPATLVQPVGSPLSLECTVEGTSNPNLYWYRQAAGRGLQLLFYSVGIGQISSEVPQNLSASRPQDRQFILSSKKLLLSDSGFYLCAWSGGNPQETQYFGPGTRLLVL.

The chain joins TRBV30 to TRBJ1-1; weak D call: TRBD1 (5 bases). Trimming removed 3 bases at V and 5 bases at J, with 16 bases between. This CDR3 spans 14 amino acids. CDR1 and CDR2 from the germline V gene are GTSNPN and SVGIG (reference sequence). CDR3 protein: CAWRGVAGGTEAFF. The CDR3 DNA reads as TGTGCCTGGAGGGGGGTCGCGGGTGGGACTGAAGCTTTCTTT.

Only one count was recorded for this clone. V and J are TRBV27 and TRBJ2-7; TRBD2 matches at 14 bases. The CDR3 consists of 16 residues. The germline CDR1 and CDR2 sequences are MNHEY and SMNVEV (reference sequence). J gave up 6 bases and V 2 bases, and 6 bases lay outside the gene matches. In DNA, the CDR3 is TGTGCCAGCAGTTTAGGGACTAGCGGGAGTGGGGTCGAGCAGTACTTC. This encodes CASSLGTSGSGVEQYF.

Note on this clone: With only one base between it and a far larger clone, this is likely a read error. Written as DNA, the CDR3 is TGTGCCAGCAGCCAAACCCAGGGGGGCTCCTACGAGCAGTACTTC. It codes for CASSQTQGGSYEQYF. The J gene is TRBJ2-5, the V gene TRBV4-2; D perhaps matches TRBD1 (7 bases). TRBJ2-7 matches the DNA end more closely, so the J call is doubtful. The CDR3 is 15 residues long. Per germline, CDR1 LGHNA and CDR2 YNFKEQ.

V and J are TRBV27 and TRBJ2-1, with 9 bases aligning to TRBD2. Germline V gene sequence: CDR1 MNHEY, CDR2 SMNVEV (reference sequence). This CDR3 spans 16 amino acids. Unmatched junction bases numbered 7, after V lost 2 bases and J lost 5 bases. Here the CDR3 reads CASSLGVGLADNEQFF. The DNA for the CDR3 is TGTGCCAGCAGTTTAGGGGTGGGACTAGCTGACAATGAGCAGTTCTTC.

The chain carries TRBV18 and TRBJ2-5; D may be TRBD1 (5 bases). Germline CDR1 and CDR2: KGHSH and LQKENI. Trimming took off 0 bases at V and 1 base at J, with 9 bases between the two ends. This CDR3 spans 15 amino acids. CDR3 in amino acids: CASSPPGAAQETQYF. CDR3 nucleotides: TGTGCCAGCTCACCACCAGGGGCAGCCCAAGAGACCCAGTACTTC.